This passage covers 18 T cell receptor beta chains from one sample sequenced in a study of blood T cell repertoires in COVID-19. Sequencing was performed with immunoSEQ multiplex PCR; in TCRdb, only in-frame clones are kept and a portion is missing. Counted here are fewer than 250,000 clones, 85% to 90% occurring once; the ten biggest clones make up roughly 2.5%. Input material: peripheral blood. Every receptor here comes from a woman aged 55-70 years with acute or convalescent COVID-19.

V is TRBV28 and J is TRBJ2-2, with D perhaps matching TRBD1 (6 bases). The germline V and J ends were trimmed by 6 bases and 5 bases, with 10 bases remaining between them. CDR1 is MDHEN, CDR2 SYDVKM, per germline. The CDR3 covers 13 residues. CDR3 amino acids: CASRNRDTGELFF. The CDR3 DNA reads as TGTGCCAGCAGGAACAGGGATACCGGGGAGCTGTTTTTT.

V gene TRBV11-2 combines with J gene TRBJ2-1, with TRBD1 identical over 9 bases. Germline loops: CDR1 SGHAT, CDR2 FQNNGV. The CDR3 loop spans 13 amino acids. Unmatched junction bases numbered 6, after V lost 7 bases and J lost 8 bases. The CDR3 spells CASNGQGRDEQFF. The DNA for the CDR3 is TGTGCCAGCAATGGACAGGGGAGGGATGAGCAGTTCTTC.

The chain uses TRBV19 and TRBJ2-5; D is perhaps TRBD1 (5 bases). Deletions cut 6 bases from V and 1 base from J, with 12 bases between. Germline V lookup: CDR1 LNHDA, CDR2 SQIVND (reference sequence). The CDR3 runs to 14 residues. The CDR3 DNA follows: TGTGCCAGTAGGGGTGGGGCCAGCCAAGAGACCCAGTACTTC. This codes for CASRGGASQETQYF.

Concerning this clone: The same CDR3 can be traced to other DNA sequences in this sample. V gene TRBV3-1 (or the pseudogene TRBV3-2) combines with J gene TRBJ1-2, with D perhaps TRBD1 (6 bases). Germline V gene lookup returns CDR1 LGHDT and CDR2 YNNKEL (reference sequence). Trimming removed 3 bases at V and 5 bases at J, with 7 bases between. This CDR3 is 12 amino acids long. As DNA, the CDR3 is TGTGCCAGCAGCCAGACAGGTTATGGCTACACCTTC. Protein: CASSQTGYGYTF.

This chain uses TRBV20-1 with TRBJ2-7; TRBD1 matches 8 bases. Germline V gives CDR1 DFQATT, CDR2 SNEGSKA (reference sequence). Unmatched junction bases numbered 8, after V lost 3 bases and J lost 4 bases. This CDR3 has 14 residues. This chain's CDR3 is CSASVGQGPYEQYF. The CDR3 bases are TGCAGTGCTAGTGTCGGACAGGGCCCATACGAGCAGTACTTC.

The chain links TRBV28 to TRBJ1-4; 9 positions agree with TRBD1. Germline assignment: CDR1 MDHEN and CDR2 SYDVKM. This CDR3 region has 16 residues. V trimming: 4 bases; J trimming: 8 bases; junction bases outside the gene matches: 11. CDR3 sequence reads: CASSYQTGGGYEKLFF. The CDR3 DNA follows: TGTGCCAGCAGTTACCAAACAGGGGGCGGATACGAAAAACTGTTTTTT.

The CDR3 nucleotides read TGTGCCAGCAGCCAAGACAGCGGGGCCTACTATGGCTACACCTTC. Its protein product is CASSQDSGAYYGYTF. The chain couples TRBV4-2 to TRBJ1-2, with a weak D call TRBD1 (5 bases). This CDR3 region has 15 residues. V lost 0 bases and J lost 3, with 11 bases in between. The germline V gene encodes CDR1 LGHNA and CDR2 YNFKEQ.

The CDR3 DNA follows: TGTGCCATCAGTGACAGGGACAATGAGCAGTTCTTC. Its protein is CAISDRDNEQFF. This sequence joins TRBV10-3 and TRBJ2-1; weak D call: TRBD1 (5 bases). This CDR3 contains 12 residues. Germline values: CDR1 ENHRY, CDR2 SYGVKD. The V end was cut by 3 bases, the J end by 5 bases, with 5 bases between.

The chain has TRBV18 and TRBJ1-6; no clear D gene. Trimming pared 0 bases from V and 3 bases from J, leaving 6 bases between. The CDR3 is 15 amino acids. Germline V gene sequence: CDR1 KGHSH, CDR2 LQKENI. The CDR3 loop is CASSPPGVYNSPLHF. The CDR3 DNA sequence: TGTGCCAGCTCACCACCGGGAGTCTATAATTCACCCCTCCACTTT.

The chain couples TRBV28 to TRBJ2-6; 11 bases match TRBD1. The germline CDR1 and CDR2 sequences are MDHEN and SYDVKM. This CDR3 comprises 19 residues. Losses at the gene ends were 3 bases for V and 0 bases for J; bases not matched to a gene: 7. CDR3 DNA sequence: TGTGCCAGCAGTTTGTGGGACAGGGGGTTTCGCTCTGGGGCCAACGTCCTGACTTTC. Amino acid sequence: CASSLWDRGFRSGANVLTF.

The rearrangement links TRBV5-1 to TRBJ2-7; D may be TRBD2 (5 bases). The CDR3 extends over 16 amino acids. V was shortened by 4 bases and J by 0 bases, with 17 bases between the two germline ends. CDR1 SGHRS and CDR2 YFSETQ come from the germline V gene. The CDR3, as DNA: TGCGCCAGCAGCCCGGACTGGGCGGCAAGCTCCTACGAGCAGTACTTC. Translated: CASSPDWAASSYEQYF.

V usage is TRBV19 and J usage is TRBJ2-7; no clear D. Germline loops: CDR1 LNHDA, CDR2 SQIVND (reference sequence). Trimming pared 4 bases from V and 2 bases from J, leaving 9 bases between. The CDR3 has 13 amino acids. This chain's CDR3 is CASSRERTYEQYF. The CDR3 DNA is TGTGCCAGTAGTAGAGAGCGAACCTACGAGCAGTACTTC. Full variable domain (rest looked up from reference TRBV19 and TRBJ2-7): DGGITQSPKYLFRKEGQNVTLSCEQNLNHDAMYWYRQDPGQGLRLIYYSQIVNDFQKGDIAEGYSVSREKKESFPLTVTSAQKNPTAFYLCASSRERTYEQYFGPGTRLTVT.

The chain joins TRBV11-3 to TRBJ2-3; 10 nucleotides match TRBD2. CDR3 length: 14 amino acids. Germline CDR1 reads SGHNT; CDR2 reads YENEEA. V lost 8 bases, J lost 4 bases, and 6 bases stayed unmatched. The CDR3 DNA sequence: TGTGCCAGCGGGAGCGGGGGGGCCCCAGATACGCAGTATTTT. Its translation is CASGSGGAPDTQYF. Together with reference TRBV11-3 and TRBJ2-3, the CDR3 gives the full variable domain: EAGVVQSPRYKIIEKKQPVAFWCNPISGHNTLYWYLQNLGQGPELLIRYENEEAVDDSQLPKDRFSAERLKGVDSTLKIQPAELGDSAVYLCASGSGGAPDTQYFGPGTRLTVL.

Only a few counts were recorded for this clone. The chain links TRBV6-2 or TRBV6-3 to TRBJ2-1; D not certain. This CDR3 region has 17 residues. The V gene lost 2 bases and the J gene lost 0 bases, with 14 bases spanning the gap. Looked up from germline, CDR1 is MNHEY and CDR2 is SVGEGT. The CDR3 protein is CASSYTRRVSSYNEQFF. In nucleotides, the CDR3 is TGTGCCAGCAGTTACACTCGTCGGGTAAGCTCCTACAATGAGCAGTTCTTC.

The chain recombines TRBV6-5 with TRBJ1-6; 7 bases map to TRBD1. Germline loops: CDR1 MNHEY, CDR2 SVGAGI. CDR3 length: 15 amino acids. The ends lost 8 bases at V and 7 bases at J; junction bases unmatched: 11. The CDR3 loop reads CASCRDPGGNSPLHF. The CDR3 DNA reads TGTGCCAGCTGCCGGGACCCAGGGGGGAATTCACCCCTCCACTTT.

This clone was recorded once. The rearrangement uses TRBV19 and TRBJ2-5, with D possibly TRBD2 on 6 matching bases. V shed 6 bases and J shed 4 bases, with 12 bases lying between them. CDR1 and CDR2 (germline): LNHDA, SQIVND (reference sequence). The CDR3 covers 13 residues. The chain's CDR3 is CASRELARETQYF. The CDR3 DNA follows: TGTGCCAGTAGGGAACTAGCTAGAGAGACCCAGTACTTC.

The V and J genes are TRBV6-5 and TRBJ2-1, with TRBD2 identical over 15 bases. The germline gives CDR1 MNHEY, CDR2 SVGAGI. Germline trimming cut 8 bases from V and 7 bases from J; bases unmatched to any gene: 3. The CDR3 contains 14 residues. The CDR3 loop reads CASPGTSGGNEQFF. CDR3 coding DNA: TGTGCCAGCCCAGGGACTAGCGGGGGGAATGAGCAGTTCTTC.

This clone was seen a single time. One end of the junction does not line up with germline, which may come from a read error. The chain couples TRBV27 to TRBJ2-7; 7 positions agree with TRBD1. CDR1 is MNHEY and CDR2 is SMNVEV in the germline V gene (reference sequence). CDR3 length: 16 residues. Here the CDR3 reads CASSLFMTGPSFEQYF. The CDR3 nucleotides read TGTGCCAGCAGTTTATTTATGACAGGGCCATCCTTCGAGCAGTACTTC.